The rows below give T cell receptor beta chains drawn from one sample of a study of OX40 agonist ivuxolimab in advanced cancers. Using immunoSEQ multiplex PCR, the repertoire was profiled, and TCRdb retains in-frame clones only, with some absent. This sample carries approximately 64,000 clones, approximately 86% of them seen once, and the ten largest clones take about 3.7%. The sequencing here drew on CD4+ or CD8+ T cells sorted from blood, taken in a trial of the OX40 agonist ivuxolimab. Receptor source: an adult with an advanced solid tumor such as melanoma, head and neck, liver or kidney cancer. CDR3s include the opening cysteine and the closing phenylalanine or tryptophan. D genes are given only for firm matches. Size values are once, few and many counts, or a class for expanded clones, and some rows have none.

>TRBV19|.|TRBJ1-5|.
TGTGCCAGTAGTATAGGGCCTGGAGTCAATCAGCCCCAGCATTTT
CASSIGPGVNQPQHF
>TRBV5-1|.|TRBJ2-5|.
TGCGCCAGCAGCTTGGTTCTTCAGGAGACCCAGTACTTC
CASSLVLQETQYF
>TRBV6-6|.|TRBJ1-1|.
TGTGCCAGCATGGGGGGCACTGAAGCTTTCTTT
CASMGGTEAFF
>TRBV27|.|TRBJ2-3|.
TGTGCCAGCAGTTTAGCGAGCACAGATACGCAGTATTTT
CASSLASTDTQYF
>TRBV5-4|.|TRBJ2-1|TRBD2
TGTGCCAGCAGCTTGGAGGGGACTAGCGGGTACAATGAGCAGTTCTTC
CASSLEGTSGYNEQFF
>TRBV27|once|TRBJ2-2|.
TGTGCCAGCAGTTTACAGGGCACTTTGGGGGAGCTGTTTTTT
CASSLQGTLGELFF
>TRBV7-2|.|TRBJ2-2|.
TGTGCCAGCAGCTTAGTAACAGGCGGGCTCGGGGAGCTGTTTTTT
CASSLVTGGLGELFF
>TRBV5-5|.|TRBJ1-2|TRBD1
TGTGCCAGCAGTTCAGGGGGCGGCGATGGCTACACCTTC
CASSSGGGDGYTF
>TRBV7-3|.|TRBJ2-7|.
TGTGCCAGCAGCCCGGCCGCAGGGGCTGCCTACGAGCAGTACTTC
CASSPAAGAAYEQYF
>TRBV5-1|.|TRBJ2-7|TRBD1
TGCGCCAGCAGCTCGACCGACAGGGCCCCTTTCTACGAGCAGTACTTC
CASSSTDRAPFYEQYF
>TRBV5-6|.|TRBJ1-4|TRBD1
TGTGCCAGCAGCTTTTACAGGGGGAAGGAGGAAAAACTGTTTTTT
CASSFYRGKEEKLFF
>TRBV13|.|TRBJ2-2|.
TGTGCCAGCAGCTTAGGTAGGCCGGACACCGGGGAGCTGTTTTTT
CASSLGRPDTGELFF
>TRBV7-8|.|TRBJ2-5|TRBD2
TGTGCCAGCAGCTGGCGGGAGAACCAAGAGACCCAGTACTTC
CASSWRENQETQYF
>TRBV2|.|TRBJ2-6|.
TGTGCCAGCCGGGAACAGTACTCTGGGGCCAACGTCCTGACTTTC
CASREQYSGANVLTF
>TRBV6-1|.|TRBJ1-5|TRBD1
TGTGCCAGCAATGGAGCCGGGACAGGGAATCAGCCCCAGCATTTT
CASNGAGTGNQPQHF
>TRBV4-3|.|TRBJ1-4|TRBD1
TGCGCCAGCAGCCAAGGGGCAGGGGGAGGAAAACTGTTTTTT
CASSQGAGGGKLFF
>TRBV5-1|.|TRBJ1-4|.
TGCGCCAGCAGCGACCAGACCGAAAAACTGTTTTTT
CASSDQTEKLFF
>TRBV9|.|TRBJ2-6|.
TGTGCCAGCAGTGGATGGGGAGCTGGGGCCAACGTCCTGACTTTC
CASSGWGAGANVLTF
>TRBV14|.|TRBJ2-7|.
TGTGCCAGCAGCTGGGGCGACTGGAACGAGCAGTACTTC
CASSWGDWNEQYF
>TRBV6-1|.|TRBJ2-3|TRBD2
TGTGCCAGCAGTGACCTATGGGAGGGGTATACGCAGTATTTT
CASSDLWEGYTQYF
>TRBV11-2|.|TRBJ2-7|.
TGTGCCAGCAGCTATTATGACGGCACCTACGAGCAGTACTTC
CASSYYDGTYEQYF
>TRBV19|.|TRBJ1-5|.
TGTGCCAGTAAGGATGGCAATCAGCCCCAGCATTTT
CASKDGNQPQHF
>TRBV28|.|TRBJ2-3|.
TGTGCCAGCAGTATCTTAGCGGAGGGAGATGGAGGAGATACGCAGTATTTT
CASSILAEGDGGDTQYF
>TRBV5-4|.|TRBJ1-2|TRBD1
TGTGCCAGCAGCGTAGGTCCAGGGGGGACGGTCGGGGATGGCTACACCTTC
CASSVGPGGTVGDGYTF
>TRBV4-1|.|TRBJ2-2|.
TGCGCCAGCAGCCGGGGTGTGACAGAGAACACCGGGGAGCTGTTTTTT
CASSRGVTENTGELFF
>TRBV6-4|.|TRBJ2-1|.
TGTGCCAGCAGTCCCCGGGGGGGACAGGACAATGAGCAGTTCTTC
CASSPRGGQDNEQFF
>TRBV6-5|.|TRBJ2-3|.
TGTGCCAGCAGTTACAGTGGGACCACAGATACGCAGTATTTT
CASSYSGTTDTQYF
>TRBV2|.|TRBJ2-7|.
TGTGCCAGCAGTGATCCCTGGACAGCACAAACCTACGAGCAGTACTTC
CASSDPWTAQTYEQYF
>TRBV4-1|.|TRBJ2-5|TRBD1
TGCGCCAGCAGCCAAGGGGACAGGGACCAAGAGACCCAGTACTTC
CASSQGDRDQETQYF
>TRBV5-6|.|TRBJ2-7|.
TGTGCCAGCAGCTCCATCTACGAGCAGTACTTC
CASSSIYEQYF
>TRBV6-1|.|TRBJ2-6|.
TGTGCCAGCAGTGAAGGGTGGGGCTCTGGGGCCAACGTCCTGACTTTC
CASSEGWGSGANVLTF
>TRBV19|.|TRBJ2-5|.
TGTGCCAGTAGTATCGGCAGGCAAGAGACCCAGTACTTC
CASSIGRQETQYF